The text below deals with one T cell receptor (beta chain). The antigen remains unidentified. Germline-derived CDR1 and CDR2 are SGHVS and FQNEAQ. This CDR3 region has 16 residues. J gave up 2 bases and V 8 bases, and 8 bases lay outside the gene matches. This sample stems from a study of cytomegalovirus exposure and HLA in healthy donors. Study-wide context: An earlier analysis identified 110 million or so unique TCR beta sequences in some 180 million T cells. Study conclusions and caveats: The authors enumerated some 170 TCR beta chains as linked to cytomegalovirus. Reportedly, HLA-A and HLA-B alleles of most subjects were accurately predicted from TCR beta.

The PCR had 60 Vbeta and 13 Jbeta primers. The table came from immunoSEQ multiplex PCR; TCRdb's copy has only in-frame clones and leaves some out. The table includes roughly 100,000 clones, nearly 85% detected once. This TCR was recovered from a man younger than 35 in good health and CMV-seronegative. The source material was PBMCs. This sequence joins TRBV7-8 and TRBJ1-4; TRBD1 matches 10 bases. The CDR3 DNA follows: TGTGCCAGCCGAGAGTGGACAGGGGGGACTAATGAAAAACTGTTTTTT. Translation: CASREWTGGTNEKLFF.